This passage covers 28 T cell receptor beta chains from one sample sequenced in a study of cytomegalovirus exposure and HLA in healthy donors. The study ran its PCR with 60 Vbeta and 13 Jbeta primers. Assay used: immunoSEQ multiplex PCR; TCRdb lists only in-frame clones, some missing. Among approximately 140,000 clones listed, about four fifths were seen once. The specimen sequenced was PBMCs. These receptors were obtained from a male donor in good health and CMV-seronegative.

The chain joins TRBV14 to TRBJ2-5; 10 bases align to TRBD2. V lost 4 bases to trimming and J lost 5 bases; unmatched junction nucleotides: 1. Germline loops: CDR1 SGHDN, CDR2 FVKESK. The CDR3 is 13 amino acids. CDR3 nucleotides: TGTGCCAGCAGCCCTAGCGGGAGCGAGACCCAGTACTTC. Protein product: CASSPSGSETQYF.

The CDR3 loop is CASSVGQKRLFF. CDR3 DNA: TGTGCCAGCAGTGTTGGACAGAAAAGGCTGTTTTTT. The chain joins TRBV2 to TRBJ1-4; D may be TRBD1 (6 bases). CDR1 and CDR2 (germline): SNHLY, FYNNEI. The germline V and J ends were trimmed by 4 bases and 14 bases, with 14 bases remaining between them. CDR3 length: 12 residues.

The chain recombines TRBV18 with TRBJ1-5, with a tentative D call TRBD1 (6 bases). The V gene's germline CDR1 is KGHSH and CDR2 LQKENI. Trimming stripped 3 bases from V and 10 bases from J, with 19 bases between. This CDR3 is built from 15 residues. CDR3 loop: CASSPLHQQGRPQHF. In DNA, the CDR3 is TGTGCCAGCTCACCCCTCCACCAACAGGGAAGACCCCAGCATTTT. Full variable domain (outside the CDR3, taken from reference TRBV18 and TRBJ1-5): NAGVMQNPRHLVRRRGQEARLRCSPMKGHSHVYWYRQLPEEGLKFMVYLQKENIIDESGMPKERFSAEFPKEGPSILRIQQVVRGDSAAYFCASSPLHQQGRPQHFGDGTRLSIL.

DNA of the CDR3: TGTGCCTGGAGTGACGGGACAGGGACCTACGAGCAGTACTTC. Translated, it gives CAWSDGTGTYEQYF. This rearrangement joins TRBV30 to TRBJ2-7, with TRBD1 matching over 9 bases. Germline V gene sequence: CDR1 GTSNPN, CDR2 SVGIG (reference sequence). The V gene end was trimmed by 1 base and the J gene end by 2 bases; junction bases not matched to a gene: 3. This CDR3 region has 14 residues.

This chain connects TRBV11-2 to TRBJ2-5; D is possibly TRBD1 (5 bases). Germline V CDR1 and CDR2: SGHAT, FQNNGV. V was pared by 5 bases and J by 4 bases, with 17 bases between. The CDR3 is 15 residues long. CDR3 sequence: CASSPLWGGRETQYF. The CDR3 nucleotides are TGTGCCAGCAGCCCTCTATGGGGCGGTAGAGAGACCCAGTACTTC.

This clone was observed a handful of times. The chain links TRBV6-1 to TRBJ1-4; possibly TRBD1 for D (6 bases). The CDR3 sequence is 14 residues long. Between the trimmed V and J ends, which lost 7 bases and 6 bases, there was a span of 15 bases. Germline V gives CDR1 MNHNS, CDR2 SASEGT. CDR3 bases: TGTGCCAGCATGTCAACAGGGAGTTATGAAAAACTGTTTTTT. Translated, it gives CASMSTGSYEKLFF.

This clone was seen only a few times. The chain joins TRBV2 to TRBJ2-2, with 9 bases identical to TRBD2. The CDR3 contains 16 residues. Trimming removed 7 bases from V and 2 bases from J; junction bases left unmatched: 8. Germline V gives CDR1 SNHLY, CDR2 FYNNEI. This CDR3 is CASNGGLAGNTGELFF. CDR3 nucleotides: TGTGCCAGCAATGGGGGACTAGCTGGAAACACCGGGGAGCTGTTTTTT.

The V and J genes are TRBV27 and TRBJ2-1, with 7 bases aligning to TRBD1. The germline gives CDR1 MNHEY, CDR2 SMNVEV (reference sequence). The CDR3 consists of 18 residues. The V and J ends lost 0 bases and 0 bases, in that order; junction bases with no gene match: 8. CDR3 residues: CASSLSEIQGSSYNEQFF. The CDR3 region has the DNA TGTGCCAGCAGTTTATCAGAGATACAGGGGTCCTCCTACAATGAGCAGTTCTTC.

The CDR3 here is CASSPRTGQGRGGNQPQHF. The DNA of the CDR3 is TGTGCCAGCTCACCACGTACAGGACAGGGAAGGGGGGGCAATCAGCCCCAGCATTTT. This rearrangement joins TRBV18 to TRBJ1-5; 8 nucleotides line up with TRBD1. V shed 1 base and J 2 bases; nucleotides not matched to a gene: 13. CDR1 and CDR2 (germline): KGHSH, LQKENI. The CDR3 length is 19 residues.

CDR3 nucleotide sequence: TGTGCCAGCAGTATATTCACAGGGGCCAACACTGAAGCTTTCTTT. It yields the protein CASSIFTGANTEAFF. The gene calls are TRBV27 and TRBJ1-1, with 7 bases lining up with TRBD1. Germline-derived CDR1 and CDR2 are MNHEY and SMNVEV (reference sequence). This CDR3 is 15 amino acids long. Trimming took 5 bases from V and 2 from J; bases not matched to a gene: 8.

The CDR3 nucleotides read TGTGCCACCAGCAGAGAAGATCTGGCGGGGCGGTACGAGCAGTACTTC. Its protein is CATSREDLAGRYEQYF. This chain joins TRBV15 and TRBJ2-7, with D tentatively TRBD2 (6 bases). V dropped 0 bases and J dropped 4 bases, with 16 bases sitting between them. The germline V gene encodes CDR1 LNHNV and CDR2 YYDKDF (reference sequence). CDR3 size: 16 residues. The entire variable domain, with the rest obtained from reference TRBV15 and TRBJ2-7, is as follows: DAMVIQNPRYQVTQFGKPVTLSCSQTLNHNVMYWYQQKSSQAPKLLFHYYDKDFNNEADTPDNFQSRRPNTSFCFLDIRSPGLGDTAMYLCATSREDLAGRYEQYFGPGTRLTVT.

The chain joins TRBV15 to TRBJ2-7; TRBD1 is a possible D gene (6 bases). Germline assignment: CDR1 LNHNV and CDR2 YYDKDF (reference sequence). With 3 bases removed from V and 3 bases from J, the gap between germline ends came to 21 bases. There are 17 residues in the CDR3. The CDR3 spells CATSRMGAGRGGYEQYF. The CDR3 DNA sequence: TGTGCCACCAGCAGGATGGGGGCCGGCAGGGGCGGCTACGAGCAGTACTTC.

V gene TRBV18 combines with J gene TRBJ1-1, with TRBD1 matching 10 bases. CDR3 size: 15 residues. Germline CDR1 reads KGHSH; CDR2 reads LQKENI. J was trimmed by 4 bases and V by 6 bases; bases with no gene match: 8. The chain's CDR3 is CASSKLTGGGTEAFF. The DNA for the CDR3 is TGTGCCAGCTCCAAACTGACAGGGGGCGGCACTGAAGCTTTCTTT. Drawing the rest from reference TRBV18 and TRBJ1-1, the complete variable domain is NAGVMQNPRHLVRRRGQEARLRCSPMKGHSHVYWYRQLPEEGLKFMVYLQKENIIDESGMPKERFSAEFPKEGPSILRIQQVVRGDSAAYFCASSKLTGGGTEAFFGQGTRLTVV.

The V and J genes are TRBV4-3 and TRBJ1-2; TRBD1 matches 8 bases. The germline V gene has CDR1 LGHNA and CDR2 YSLEER. The CDR3 sequence is 17 residues long. J lost 4 bases, V lost 5 bases, and 15 bases had no gene match. Written as DNA, the CDR3 is TGCGCCAGCAGCATCAGGACAGGGAGCTCCGGAGCCTATGGCTACACCTTC. Its translation: CASSIRTGSSGAYGYTF.

J is TRBJ2-1 and V is TRBV30; 7 bases are a match to TRBD1. The CDR3 length is 14 residues. J was trimmed by 2 bases and V by 5 bases; bases with no gene match: 6. Germline assignment: CDR1 GTSNPN and CDR2 SVGIG (reference sequence). Here the CDR3 reads CAWRTGPAYNEQFF. The CDR3, as DNA: TGTGCCTGGCGGACAGGCCCAGCCTACAATGAGCAGTTCTTC.

This clone has only a few counts. The chain joins TRBV13 to TRBJ2-3; 9 bases agree with TRBD2. This CDR3 spans 15 amino acids. The germline V gene has CDR1 PRHDT and CDR2 FYEKMQ (reference sequence). V dropped 6 bases and J dropped 3; count of bases not matched to a gene: 7. The CDR3, as DNA: TGTGCCAGCAGTAGTAGCGGGAGAGGGACAGATACGCAGTATTTT. Protein product: CASSSSGRGTDTQYF.

The V gene is TRBV6-6, the J gene TRBJ1-2; the D gene is possibly TRBD1 (6 bases). The germline CDR1 and CDR2 sequences are MNHNY and SVGAGI (reference sequence). Trimming took off 10 bases at V and 4 bases at J, with 16 bases between the two ends. This CDR3 comprises 13 residues. CDR3 residues: CAIGGAPVYGYTF. DNA for the CDR3: TGTGCCATAGGGGGAGCTCCAGTCTATGGCTACACCTTC.

The CDR3 reads CASSYSTGGVYGYTF. The CDR3 DNA follows: TGTGCCAGCAGTTACTCAACAGGGGGCGTCTATGGCTACACCTTC. The rearrangement joins TRBV6-5 to TRBJ1-2, with TRBD1 matching 9 bases. The CDR3 has 15 amino acids. V lost 0 bases and J lost 4; bases outside the gene matches: 3. CDR1 and CDR2 (germline): MNHEY, SVGAGI.

The rearrangement uses TRBV29-1 and TRBJ1-2; TRBD1 matches at 7 bases. V dropped 1 base and J dropped 7; count of bases not matched to a gene: 6. There are 13 residues in the CDR3. Germline loops: CDR1 SQVTM, CDR2 ANQGSEA. Written as DNA, the CDR3 is TGCAGCGTTGAAGGACAGGGATATGGTGGCTACACCTTC. Translation gives CSVEGQGYGGYTF.

In the case of this clone: One junction end does not reproduce the germline sequence, and a read error may be involved. The chain couples TRBV10-1 to TRBJ2-5, with D unresolved. CDR3 size: 14 residues. The germline V gene has CDR1 WNHNN and CDR2 SYGVQD (reference sequence). The CDR3 sequence: CASSVSRYQETQYF. As DNA, the CDR3 is TGCGCCAGCAGTGTAAGCAGGTACCAGGAGACCCAGTACTTC.

The CDR3 nucleotides are TGTGCCATCAGTGAGTCGAACCAACCGGATGGCTACACCTTC. As protein: CAISESNQPDGYTF. V and J are TRBV10-3 and TRBJ1-2; D uncertain. With 0 bases removed from V and 6 bases from J, the gap between germline ends came to 11 bases. There are 14 residues in the CDR3. Germline loops: CDR1 ENHRY, CDR2 SYGVKD.

V gene TRBV10-3 combines with J gene TRBJ1-5; perhaps TRBD1 as D (5 bases). V lost 0 bases, J lost 2 bases, and 8 bases lay in between. This CDR3 is 15 amino acids long. The germline gives CDR1 ENHRY, CDR2 SYGVKD. This CDR3 reads CAISESAGRNQPQHF. The DNA of the CDR3 is TGTGCCATCAGTGAGTCGGCAGGGCGCAATCAGCCCCAGCATTTT.

This clone has more than one count but fewer than ten. This rearrangement joins TRBV6-1 to TRBJ1-6, with 7 bases fitting TRBD1. Germline V gene data show CDR1 as MNHNS and CDR2 as SASEGT. This CDR3 spans 14 amino acids. Trimming removed 7 bases from V and 6 bases from J; junction bases left unmatched: 6. CDR3 sequence: CASKPGTANSPLHF. CDR3 nucleotides: TGTGCCAGCAAACCGGGGACAGCTAATTCACCCCTCCACTTT.

The chain recombines TRBV5-6 with TRBJ2-1, with 13 bases that match TRBD2. The J segment lost 9 bases and the V segment lost 0 bases, leaving 3 bases of the junction unmatched. The V gene's germline CDR1 is SGHDT and CDR2 YYEEEE. This CDR3 region has 15 residues. In nucleotides, the CDR3 is TGTGCCAGCAGCTTGGAACTAGCGGGGGGGTTTGAGCAGTTCTTC. Translated, it gives CASSLELAGGFEQFF. Full variable domain (outside the CDR3, taken from reference TRBV5-6 and TRBJ2-1): DAGVTQSPTHLIKTRGQQVTLRCSPKSGHDTVSWYQQALGQGPQFIFQYYEEEERQRGNFPDRFSGHQFPNYSSELNVNALLLGDSALYLCASSLELAGGFEQFFGPGTRLTVL.

For this clone: At the DNA level, this CDR3 is encoded by other sequences in the same sample as well. This sequence joins TRBV2 and TRBJ1-2, with D perhaps matching TRBD1 (5 bases). The CDR3 loop spans 14 amino acids. Trimming removed 2 bases at V and 5 bases at J, with 12 bases between. Germline V gene lookup returns CDR1 SNHLY and CDR2 FYNNEI. CDR3 coding DNA: TGTGCCAGCAGTGAAAAGGCAGGGCCGTATGGCTACACCTTC. As protein: CASSEKAGPYGYTF.

The V call is TRBV7-6, the J call TRBJ2-2; D is perhaps TRBD1 (6 bases). Trimming cost V 1 base and J 6 bases, with 12 bases left between them. This CDR3 is 15 amino acids long. Germline values: CDR1 SGHVS, CDR2 FNYEAQ. The CDR3 DNA is TGTGCCAGCAGCTTAGGATCCTCAGGGGCCGGGGAGCTGTTTTTT. Translation: CASSLGSSGAGELFF.

The chain is built from TRBV25-1 and TRBJ2-2; D perhaps matches TRBD2 (5 bases). CDR1 is MGHDK and CDR2 is SYGVNS in the germline V gene. V lost 4 bases and J 5 bases, leaving 5 bases between the germline ends. This CDR3 comprises 12 residues. The chain's CDR3 is CASSAGTGELFF. The CDR3 region has the DNA TGTGCCAGCAGTGCGGGGACCGGGGAGCTGTTTTTT. The whole variable domain, remainder taken from reference TRBV25-1 and TRBJ2-2, is EADIYQTPRYLVIGTGKKITLECSQTMGHDKMYWYQQDPGMELHLIHYSYGVNSTEKGDLSSESTVSRIRTEHFPLTLESARPSHTSQYLCASSAGTGELFFGEGSRLTVL.

This clone showed up just once. V and J are TRBV10-3 and TRBJ2-7; 10 bases fit TRBD1. Germline-derived CDR1 and CDR2 are ENHRY and SYGVKD. The CDR3 is made up of 14 amino acids. V was clipped by 9 bases and J by 4 bases; unmatched bases: 9. Here the CDR3 DNA reads TGTGCCATGAAACGGGGGACAGGGGAATACGAGCAGTACTTC. Its protein is CAMKRGTGEYEQYF.